This T cell receptor beta chain was sequenced in a study of blood T cell repertoires in COVID-19. Across the study: Donors in the United States, Italy and Spain gave samples during acute or convalescent COVID-19. In each case, the material was cDNA or gDNA derived from T cells, B-cell-depleted T cells, or PBMCs.

Source study methods: Estimation of nucleated cell counts relied on the amplification of reference gene primers. The table came from immunoSEQ multiplex PCR; TCRdb's copy has only in-frame clones and leaves some out. V, J and clone size are those of that table, while D and trimming were read from the DNA. The repertoire has 70,000 or so clones, around 79% of them found once; the top ten carry 15% to 20%. V dropped 1 base and J dropped 1 base, with 10 bases sitting between them. Germline CDR1 LGHNA, CDR2 YSLEER. The length of the CDR3 is 15 residues. This clonotype was sampled from a man aged 55 to 70 with acute or convalescent COVID-19. The J gene is TRBJ1-1, the V gene TRBV4-3; tentative D call: TRBD1 (6 bases). Sequences were obtained from peripheral blood. CDR3 loop: CASSQAPGANTEAFF. In DNA, the CDR3 is TGCGCCAGCAGCCAAGCCCCAGGGGCGAACACTGAAGCTTTCTTT.